This TCR beta chain was found in a study of T cells in Graves' hyperthyroidism and ophthalmopathy (dated by TCRdb to about 2019). Looking at the study overall: Peripheral blood samples were taken at the time of initial diagnosis, prior to any treatment. To identify TCR V-J signatures that set the groups apart, the researchers used a discovery cohort of about a hundred patients, made up of around 40 with Graves' ophthalmopathy and about 60 with stable Graves' hyperthyroidism. After blood sampling, hyperthyroidism patients were treated with methimazole at a starting dose of 30 mg daily, and ophthalmopathy patients were treated with high-dose intravenous methylprednisolone. The study also compared thyroid tissue and blood T-cell repertoires from more than 5 Graves' hyperthyroidism patients. For training and testing, the 110 or so patients in the discovery cohort were randomly divided in a 7:3 ratio. An independent validation cohort of about 19 hyperthyroidism patients and 17 patients who later progressed to ophthalmopathy tested prospective prediction of ophthalmopathy. TCR Vbeta CDR3 sequencing of 140 or so peripheral blood samples (under 45 ophthalmopathy, roughly 72 hyperthyroidism and roughly 17 progressor patients) is reported in the paper. The investigation overall reported the following: Blood samples also contained most of the expanded thyroid clonotypes (frequency above 0.001), which suggests that blood repertoires may reflect thyroid immune responses. Sample size was not statistically predetermined, and blinding of investigators to group allocation was not performed. In validation, progression to ophthalmopathy was predicted by the model with around 71% sensitivity and nearly 75% specificity, a median of around 5.9 months before onset. A 13 V-J signature model separated ophthalmopathy from stable hyperthyroidism, with roughly 88% sensitivity and around 84% specificity in cross-validation and 80%/75% in testing.

CDR1 and CDR2 were assigned from the germline V gene as ENHRY and SYGVKD. From the cysteine through the phenylalanine, the CDR3 covers 11 amino acids. Only the CDR3 region is kept as DNA, spanning 33 bases read in frame from base 1. In regard to this clonotype: No antigen is known for it. Germline is not matched at one junction end, which may reflect a read error.

Stable Graves' hyperthyroidism was defined as the absence of progression to ophthalmopathy over 18 months of follow-up. The hyperthyroidism patients were between 18 and 65 years old and newly diagnosed, with a disease duration of less than 2 months. Any patient with an uncontrolled infection, another autoimmune disease, pregnancy or lactation was excluded. Clinical symptoms, serum thyroxine and TRAb, thyroid ultrasound, and orbital computed tomography formed the basis for the diagnoses. PBMCs were separated from approximately 10 ml of fresh peripheral blood using Ficoll-Paque density gradient centrifugation. Trizol reagent was used to extract total RNA, and RNA quality was then checked on an Agilent 2100 Bioanalyzer. The TCR beta CDR3 regions were amplified from RNA transcripts. A first-round RT-PCR of the TCR CDR3 used the HTBI primer set with the Qiagen OneStep RT-PCR kit. The libraries were constructed in a second round of multiplex PCR and then size-selected and purified. Sequencing of the libraries was done on an Illumina HiSeq2000 using paired-end 100 bp reads. As for the authors' bioinformatics: SOAPnuke was used to process the raw data, throwing out any read that contained adapters or uncalled bases, had a mean Phred below 15, or lacked an exact constant-primer or identifier match. COPE v1.2.5 was used to merge the high-quality paired reads, and each unique nucleotide sequence was defined as a clonotype. MiTCR v1.1 was used to align the clonotypes against IMGT TRBV, TRBD and TRBJ reference segments. The analysis included only V-J combinations with a frequency above 0.0001, which together covered around 99% of the repertoires. A TCS score was defined as the ratio between F50 (clonal expansion) and ExV (chaos), using BLOSUM62-based TCRdist between CDR3 peptides within each V-J. Welch's t-statistics and random forest reduced several hundred V-J features to 10 to 15, which were used in a naive Bayes classifier (R e1071). The Morisita-Horn index was used to measure how similar the thyroid and blood repertoires were. TCRdb reworked the public reads: Q25 trimming with fastp, MiXCR clone assembly, productive beta chains retained. CDR3 protein duplicates are merged, each entry listing the most common genes and DNA. In this record, the V and J calls reflect TCRdb's handling and not the investigators' own analysis. In this sample the table shows around 800,000 distinct CDR3 sequences, around 38% of which occur a single time. 8.9% of the sample is taken by the ten largest.

The rearranged chain carries TRBV10-3 and TRBJ2-7; the D gene assignment is ambiguous. Sequencing input: blood. This receptor was identified in a man younger than 35 with Graves' hyperthyroidism. The CDR3 here reads CASSSGPRQYF. The DNA is as follows: TGTGCCAGCAGTTCTGGACCACGGCAGTACTTC.